The 15 T cell receptor beta chains given below trace back to one sample, sequenced in a study of control samples from healthy donors and cancer patients. Only in-frame clones appear in the TCRdb table, and some are missing; sequencing was by immunoSEQ multiplex PCR. The sample has some 100,000 clones, more than 85% seen once. The sequencing sample was made of blood. The source of these receptors is a woman between 45 and 60 years old in good health.

V is TRBV3-1 (or the pseudogene TRBV3-2) and J is TRBJ1-1; 9 bases align to TRBD1. Germline-derived CDR1 and CDR2 are LGHDT and YNNKEL (reference sequence). V trimming: 6 bases; J trimming: 1 base; junction bases outside the gene matches: 12. The CDR3 has 17 residues. The CDR3 sequence: CASSPIKTGGENTEAFF. CDR3 nucleotides: TGTGCCAGCAGTCCGATTAAGACAGGGGGTGAGAACACTGAAGCTTTCTTT.

V usage is TRBV7-6 and J usage is TRBJ2-7, with D perhaps matching TRBD2 (5 bases). This CDR3 region has 13 residues. Germline V gives CDR1 SGHVS, CDR2 FNYEAQ. The ends were cut back, 1 base at V and 6 bases at J, with 10 bases in the middle. The DNA for the CDR3 is TGTGCCAGCAGCTTAGTGGCAGGAGGCGAGCAGTACGTC. This sequence encodes CASSLVAGGEQYV.

This chain connects TRBV5-4 to TRBJ1-2; perhaps TRBD1 as D (5 bases). This CDR3 spans 13 amino acids. V lost 7 bases and J 3 bases, leaving 13 bases between the germline ends. Germline V CDR1 and CDR2: SGHNT, YYREEE (reference sequence). CDR3 nucleotides: TGTGCCAGCGGGGTCCTAGGGGACTATGGCTACACCTTC. Its protein product is CASGVLGDYGYTF.

This rearrangement joins TRBV7-9 to TRBJ1-1; D perhaps matches TRBD1 (5 bases). This CDR3 contains 15 residues. The V gene's germline CDR1 is SEHNR and CDR2 FQNEAQ (reference sequence). The ends were cut back, 5 bases at V and 1 base at J, with 14 bases in the middle. The CDR3 DNA reads TGTGCCAGCAGCCGAATACCGGGGACGAACACTGAAGCTTTCTTT. Translating gives CASSRIPGTNTEAFF.

The chain carries TRBV6-5 and TRBJ2-2, with TRBD1 matching over 12 bases. V trimming: 5 bases; J trimming: 7 bases; junction bases outside the gene matches: 5. The CDR3 sequence is 15 residues long. The germline V gene has CDR1 MNHEY and CDR2 SVGAGI. CDR3 residues: CASSPRDRGLGELFF. The CDR3 DNA reads TGTGCCAGCAGTCCTCGGGACAGGGGGCTCGGGGAGCTGTTTTTT.

The chain has TRBV18 and TRBJ2-7; D might be TRBD2 (6 bases). The length of the CDR3 is 13 residues. Trimming removed 5 bases at V and 7 bases at J, with 15 bases between. From germline, CDR1 is KGHSH and CDR2 LQKENI. The CDR3 here is CASSSSVAGEQYV. CDR3 DNA: TGTGCCAGCTCATCCTCTGTGGCGGGGGAGCAGTACGTC.

For the CDR3, the DNA is TGTGCCAGCAGCTCCCATGGGAGGCGGTCTGAAGCTTTCTTT. Translated: CASSSHGRRSEAFF. V and J are TRBV6-5 and TRBJ1-1; D is ambiguous. The V end was cut by 6 bases, the J end by 6 bases, with 17 bases between. The CDR3 totals 14 residues. Germline CDR1 reads MNHEY; CDR2 reads SVGAGI.

V gene TRBV19 combines with J gene TRBJ2-1; D gene unclear. The CDR3 extends over 14 amino acids. Germline CDR1 is LNHDA and CDR2 is SQIVND (reference sequence). The V and J ends lost 7 bases and 0 bases respectively, with 10 bases between them. CDR3 loop: CASKGQGSYNEQFF. CDR3 nucleotides: TGTGCCAGTAAGGGCCAAGGCTCCTACAATGAGCAGTTCTTC.

This chain connects TRBV6-5 to TRBJ2-7; 7 bases map to TRBD1. The J segment lost 7 bases and the V segment lost 6 bases, leaving 9 bases of the junction unmatched. Looked up from germline, CDR1 is MNHEY and CDR2 is SVGAGI. This CDR3 is built from 13 residues. The CDR3 loop reads CASRATGVGEQYV. CDR3 in DNA: TGTGCCAGCAGGGCTACAGGGGTGGGAGAGCAGTACGTC.

The chain has TRBV11-3 and TRBJ2-7; the D gene is possibly TRBD2 (6 bases). The CDR3 sequence is 12 residues long. V lost 5 bases, J lost 6 bases, and 11 bases lay in between. Germline lookup yields CDR1 SGHNT and CDR2 YENEEA. The CDR3 sequence is CASSAGTPEQYF. Written as DNA, the CDR3 is TGTGCCAGCAGCGCGGGGACCCCCGAGCAGTACTTC.

This chain uses TRBV20-1 with TRBJ2-5, with 10 positions matching TRBD2. V shed 3 bases, J shed 6 bases, and the junction held 10 bases outside the gene matches. CDR3 size: 15 residues. CDR1 is DFQATT and CDR2 is SNEGSKA in the germline V gene (reference sequence). Here the CDR3 DNA reads TGCAGTGCTAGTGTAAGCGGGAGGGCCGCGAAGACCCAGTACTTC. Protein product: CSASVSGRAAKTQYF.

V is TRBV11-2 and J is TRBJ1-2; D unclear. The CDR3 has 14 amino acids. The germline V gene has CDR1 SGHAT and CDR2 FQNNGV. Trimming shortened V by 1 base and J by 4 bases, and 10 bases separated the two germline ends. The CDR3 DNA follows: TGTGCCAGCAGCTTAGCCTCTGACCTCTATGGCTACACCTTC. Residues: CASSLASDLYGYTF.

This chain joins TRBV6-5 and TRBJ1-2; 10 bases map to TRBD1. In germline, CDR1 is MNHEY, CDR2 SVGAGI. This CDR3 contains 15 residues. V shed 7 bases, J shed 5 bases, and the junction held 10 bases outside the gene matches. The CDR3 region has the DNA TGTGCCAGCACCAAAGACCAGGGACAGGGGTATGGCTACACCTTC. This translates into CASTKDQGQGYGYTF.

J is TRBJ2-1 and V is TRBV7-2; D unresolved. Trimming removed 0 bases at V and 1 base at J, with 13 bases between. Germline V gene lookup returns CDR1 SGHTA and CDR2 FQGNSA. The CDR3 contains 17 residues. CDR3 DNA: TGTGCCAGCAGCTTAGCAGCGCTTAAACGATCCTACAATGAGCAGTTCTTC. This gives the protein CASSLAALKRSYNEQFF.

The chain is built from TRBV24-1 and TRBJ2-1; maybe TRBD2 (5 bases). V dropped 9 bases and J dropped 7 bases, with 21 bases sitting between them. The CDR3 sequence is 15 residues long. Germline assignment: CDR1 KGHDR and CDR2 SFDVKD. DNA for the CDR3: TGTGCCACCGCGATTGGGAGCGACTCCAAGAATGAGCAGTTCTTC. This gives the protein CATAIGSDSKNEQFF.